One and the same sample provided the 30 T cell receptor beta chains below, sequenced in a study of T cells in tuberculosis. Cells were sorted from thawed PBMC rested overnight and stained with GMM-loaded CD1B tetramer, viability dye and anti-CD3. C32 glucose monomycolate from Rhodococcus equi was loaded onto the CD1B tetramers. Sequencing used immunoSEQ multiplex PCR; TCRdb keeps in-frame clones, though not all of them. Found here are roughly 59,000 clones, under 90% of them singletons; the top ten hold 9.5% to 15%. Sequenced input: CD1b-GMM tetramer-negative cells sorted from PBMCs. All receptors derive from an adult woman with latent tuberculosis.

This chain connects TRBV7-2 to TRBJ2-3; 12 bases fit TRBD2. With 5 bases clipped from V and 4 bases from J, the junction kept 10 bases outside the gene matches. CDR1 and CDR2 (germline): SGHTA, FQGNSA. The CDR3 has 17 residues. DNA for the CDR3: TGTGCCAGCAGCCCTGGACTAGCGGGGTGGAAAGCAGATACGCAGTATTTT. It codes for CASSPGLAGWKADTQYF.

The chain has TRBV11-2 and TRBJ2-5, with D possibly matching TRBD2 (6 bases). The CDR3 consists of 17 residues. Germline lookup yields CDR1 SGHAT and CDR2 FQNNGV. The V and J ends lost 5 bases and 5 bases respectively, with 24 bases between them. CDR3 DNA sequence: TGTGCCAGCAGCCTAGGGGAGCGGGTGGGGGAGATGGAGACCCAGTACTTC. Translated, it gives CASSLGERVGEMETQYF.

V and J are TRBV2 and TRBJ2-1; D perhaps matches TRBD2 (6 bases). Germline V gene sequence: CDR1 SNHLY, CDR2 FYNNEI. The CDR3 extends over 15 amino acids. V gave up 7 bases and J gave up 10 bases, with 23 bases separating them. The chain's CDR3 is CASTPTGGTLREQFF. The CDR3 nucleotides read TGTGCCAGCACCCCCACAGGTGGGACTTTGAGGGAGCAGTTCTTC.

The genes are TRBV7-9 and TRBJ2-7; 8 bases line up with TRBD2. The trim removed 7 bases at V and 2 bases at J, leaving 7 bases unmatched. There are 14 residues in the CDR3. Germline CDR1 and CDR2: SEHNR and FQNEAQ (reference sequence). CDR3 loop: CASNLGGGTYEQYF. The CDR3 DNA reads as TGTGCCAGCAACCTCGGGGGGGGCACCTACGAGCAGTACTTC.

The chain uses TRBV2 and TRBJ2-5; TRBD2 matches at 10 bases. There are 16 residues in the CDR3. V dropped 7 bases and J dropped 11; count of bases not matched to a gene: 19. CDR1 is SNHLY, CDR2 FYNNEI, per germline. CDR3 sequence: CASTANSAGGPGEQYF. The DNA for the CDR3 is TGTGCCAGCACCGCAAATTCAGCGGGAGGGCCGGGGGAGCAGTACTTC.

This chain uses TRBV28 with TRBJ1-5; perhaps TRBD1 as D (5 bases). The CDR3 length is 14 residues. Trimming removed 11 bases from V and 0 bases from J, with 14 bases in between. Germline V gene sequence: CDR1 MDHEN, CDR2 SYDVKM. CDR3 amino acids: CAARVGGSNQPQHF. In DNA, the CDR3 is TGTGCCGCCCGTGTGGGGGGTAGCAATCAGCCCCAGCATTTT.

CDR3 coding DNA: TGTGCCAGCAGGGCCCGGGAGGCTAATGAAAAACTGTTTTTT. Its translation: CASRAREANEKLFF. The chain has TRBV2 and TRBJ1-4; D remains unclear. V dropped 6 bases and J dropped 3 bases, with 11 bases sitting between them. CDR1 SNHLY and CDR2 FYNNEI come from the germline V gene. The CDR3 spans 14 residues.

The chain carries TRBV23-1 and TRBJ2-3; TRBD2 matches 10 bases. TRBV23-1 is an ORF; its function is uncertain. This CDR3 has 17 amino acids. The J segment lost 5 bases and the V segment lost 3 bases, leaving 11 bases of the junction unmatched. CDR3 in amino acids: CASSHIRLAGELDTQYF. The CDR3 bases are TGCGCCAGCAGTCATATTAGGCTAGCGGGAGAGTTAGATACGCAGTATTTT.

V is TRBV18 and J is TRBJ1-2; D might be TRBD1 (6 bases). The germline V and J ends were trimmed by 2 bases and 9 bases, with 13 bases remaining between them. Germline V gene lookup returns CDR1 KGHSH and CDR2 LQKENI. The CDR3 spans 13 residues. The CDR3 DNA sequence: TGTGCCAGCTCACCAGCCGATGACAGGAGCTACACCTTC. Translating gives CASSPADDRSYTF.

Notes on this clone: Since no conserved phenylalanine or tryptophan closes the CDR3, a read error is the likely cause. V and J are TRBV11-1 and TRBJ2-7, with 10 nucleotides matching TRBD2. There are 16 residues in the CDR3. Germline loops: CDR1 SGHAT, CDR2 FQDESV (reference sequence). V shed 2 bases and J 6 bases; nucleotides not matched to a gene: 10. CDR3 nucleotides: TGTGCCAGCAGCTTACGTCGGAGCGGGGGGGAGCCCGAGCAGTACCTC. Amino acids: CASSLRRSGGEPEQYL.

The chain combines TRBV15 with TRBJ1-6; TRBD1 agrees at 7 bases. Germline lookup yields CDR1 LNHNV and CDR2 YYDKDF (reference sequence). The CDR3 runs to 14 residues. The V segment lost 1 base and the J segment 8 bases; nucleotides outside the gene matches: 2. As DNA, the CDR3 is TGTGCCACCAGCAGAGGACAGGGCCATTCACCCCTCCACTTT. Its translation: CATSRGQGHSPLHF.

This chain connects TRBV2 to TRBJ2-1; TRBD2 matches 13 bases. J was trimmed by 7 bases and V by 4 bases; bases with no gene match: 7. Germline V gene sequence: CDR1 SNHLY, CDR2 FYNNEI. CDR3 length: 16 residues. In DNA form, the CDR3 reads TGTGCCAGCAGTGGTCCGGGACTAGCGGGAAGGAATGAGCAGTTCTTC. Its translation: CASSGPGLAGRNEQFF.

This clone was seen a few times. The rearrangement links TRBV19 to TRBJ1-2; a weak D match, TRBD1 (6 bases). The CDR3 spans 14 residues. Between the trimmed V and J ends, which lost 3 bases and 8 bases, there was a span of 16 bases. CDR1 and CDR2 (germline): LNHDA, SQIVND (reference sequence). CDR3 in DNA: TGTGCCAGTAGTATTGGGGGGGAGGGGGTCGGCTACACCTTC. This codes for CASSIGGEGVGYTF.

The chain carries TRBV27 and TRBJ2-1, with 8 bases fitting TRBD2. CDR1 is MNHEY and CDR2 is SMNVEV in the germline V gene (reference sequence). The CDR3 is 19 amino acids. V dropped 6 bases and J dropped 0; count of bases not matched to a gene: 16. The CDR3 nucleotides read TGTGCCAGCAGGCCTTATCGCCTTCTAGCGGGCATCTCCTACAATGAGCAGTTCTTC. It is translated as CASRPYRLLAGISYNEQFF.

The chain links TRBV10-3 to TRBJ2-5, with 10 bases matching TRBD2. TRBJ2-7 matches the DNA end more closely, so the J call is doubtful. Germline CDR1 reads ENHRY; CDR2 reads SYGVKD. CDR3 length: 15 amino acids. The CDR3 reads CAISGVSLAGDEQYF. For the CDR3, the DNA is TGTGCCATCAGTGGTGTCTCCCTAGCGGGAGACGAGCAGTACTTC.

The CDR3 DNA is TGTGCCAGCAGCCCCGGACAGGTAGGGGCCAACGTCCTGACTTTC. This translates into CASSPGQVGANVLTF. The J gene is TRBJ2-6, the V gene TRBV11-2, with TRBD1 identical over 7 bases. V shed 5 bases and J 4 bases; nucleotides not matched to a gene: 5. Germline V gene data show CDR1 as SGHAT and CDR2 as FQNNGV. CDR3 length: 15 residues.

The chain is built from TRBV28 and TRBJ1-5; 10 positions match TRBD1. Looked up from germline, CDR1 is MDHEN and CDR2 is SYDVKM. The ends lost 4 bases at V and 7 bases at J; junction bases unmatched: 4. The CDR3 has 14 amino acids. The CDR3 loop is CASSSGQGRQPQHF. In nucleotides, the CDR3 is TGTGCCAGCAGTTCGGGACAGGGGAGGCAGCCCCAGCATTTT.

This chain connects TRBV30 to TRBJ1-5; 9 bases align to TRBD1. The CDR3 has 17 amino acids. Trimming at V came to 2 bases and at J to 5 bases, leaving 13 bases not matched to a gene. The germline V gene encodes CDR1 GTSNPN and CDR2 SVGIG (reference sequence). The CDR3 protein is CAWSPRTGAQVYQPQHF. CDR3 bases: TGTGCCTGGAGTCCTCGGACAGGGGCCCAAGTTTATCAGCCCCAGCATTTT.

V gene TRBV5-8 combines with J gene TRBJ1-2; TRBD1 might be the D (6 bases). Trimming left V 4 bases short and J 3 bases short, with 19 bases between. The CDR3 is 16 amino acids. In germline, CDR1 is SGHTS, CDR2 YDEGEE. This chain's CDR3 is CASSPVQGPYHYGYTF. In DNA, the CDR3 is TGTGCCAGCAGCCCTGTGCAGGGGCCCTACCACTATGGCTACACCTTC.

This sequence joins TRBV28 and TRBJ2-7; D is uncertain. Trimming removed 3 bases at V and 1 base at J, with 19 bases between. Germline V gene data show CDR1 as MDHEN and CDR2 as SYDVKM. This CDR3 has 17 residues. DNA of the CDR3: TGTGCCAGCAGTTTGATTTTAATCGGGTCACCATCCTACGAGCAGTACTTC. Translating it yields CASSLILIGSPSYEQYF.

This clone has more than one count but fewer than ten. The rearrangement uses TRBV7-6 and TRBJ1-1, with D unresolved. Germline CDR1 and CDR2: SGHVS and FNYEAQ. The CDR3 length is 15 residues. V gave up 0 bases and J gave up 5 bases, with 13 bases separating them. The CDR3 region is CASSLAPWRTTEAFF. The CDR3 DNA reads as TGTGCCAGCAGCTTAGCGCCATGGCGGACTACTGAAGCTTTCTTT.

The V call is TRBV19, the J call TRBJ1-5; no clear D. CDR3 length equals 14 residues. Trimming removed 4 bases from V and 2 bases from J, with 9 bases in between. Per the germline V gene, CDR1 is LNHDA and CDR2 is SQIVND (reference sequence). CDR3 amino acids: CASSTGLGNQPQHF. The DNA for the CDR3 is TGTGCCAGTAGTACTGGGCTGGGCAATCAGCCCCAGCATTTT.

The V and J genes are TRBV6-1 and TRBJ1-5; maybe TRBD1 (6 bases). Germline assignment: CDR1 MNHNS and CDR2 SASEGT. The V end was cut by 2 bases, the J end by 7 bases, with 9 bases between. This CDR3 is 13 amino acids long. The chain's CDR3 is CASSETGWQPQHF. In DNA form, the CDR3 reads TGTGCCAGCAGTGAAACAGGGTGGCAGCCCCAGCATTTT.

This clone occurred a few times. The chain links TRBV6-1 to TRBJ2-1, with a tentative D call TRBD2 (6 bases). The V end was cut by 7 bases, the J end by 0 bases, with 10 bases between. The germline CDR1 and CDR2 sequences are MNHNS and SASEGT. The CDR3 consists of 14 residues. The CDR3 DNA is TGTGCCAGCACTTGGACTACCTCCTACAATGAGCAGTTCTTC. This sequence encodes CASTWTTSYNEQFF.

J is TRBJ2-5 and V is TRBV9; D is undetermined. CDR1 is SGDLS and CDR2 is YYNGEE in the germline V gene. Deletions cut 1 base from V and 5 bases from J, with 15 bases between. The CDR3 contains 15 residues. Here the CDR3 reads CASSVTPAPGETQYF. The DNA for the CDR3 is TGTGCCAGCAGCGTAACCCCAGCGCCTGGGGAGACCCAGTACTTC.

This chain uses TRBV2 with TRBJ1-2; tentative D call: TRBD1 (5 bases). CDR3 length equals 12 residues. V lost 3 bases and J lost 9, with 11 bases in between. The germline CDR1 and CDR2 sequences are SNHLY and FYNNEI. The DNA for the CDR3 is TGTGCCAGCAGTGAGTGGGGGGAAAGCTACACCTTC. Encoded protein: CASSEWGESYTF.

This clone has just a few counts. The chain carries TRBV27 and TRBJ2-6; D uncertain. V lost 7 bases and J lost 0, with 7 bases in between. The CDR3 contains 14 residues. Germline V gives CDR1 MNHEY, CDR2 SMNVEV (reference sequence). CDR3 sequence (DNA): TGTGCCAGCACTACTAACTCTGGGGCCAACGTCCTGACTTTC. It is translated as CASTTNSGANVLTF.

The DNA of the CDR3 is TGTGCCAGCAGCTTTACGGACATCTACGAGCAGTACTTC. Amino acids: CASSFTDIYEQYF. V and J are TRBV11-1 and TRBJ2-7, with D perhaps TRBD1 (5 bases). Per germline, CDR1 SGHAT and CDR2 FQDESV (reference sequence). This CDR3 has 13 residues. V was pared by 3 bases and J by 3 bases, with 9 bases between. Variable domain in full (rest from reference TRBV11-1 and TRBJ2-7): EAEVAQSPRYKITEKSQAVAFWCDPISGHATLYWYRQILGQGPELLVQFQDESVVDDSQLPKDRFSAERLKGVDSTLKIQPAELGDSAMYLCASSFTDIYEQYFGPGTRLTVT.

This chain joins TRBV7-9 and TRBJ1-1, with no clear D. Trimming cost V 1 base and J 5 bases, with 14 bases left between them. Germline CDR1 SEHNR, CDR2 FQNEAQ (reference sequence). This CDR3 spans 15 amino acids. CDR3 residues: CASSLEAGELTEAFF. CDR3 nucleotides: TGTGCCAGCAGCTTAGAGGCTGGGGAGCTAACTGAAGCTTTCTTT.

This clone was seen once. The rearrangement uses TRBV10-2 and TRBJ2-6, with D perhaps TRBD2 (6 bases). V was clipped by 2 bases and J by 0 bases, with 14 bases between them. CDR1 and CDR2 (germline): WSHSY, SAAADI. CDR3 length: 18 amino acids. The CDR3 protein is CASSENPGRTSGANVLTF. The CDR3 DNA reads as TGCGCCAGCAGTGAGAACCCAGGGAGGACCTCTGGGGCCAACGTCCTGACTTTC.